The sequence of this T cell receptor beta chain was determined in a study of T-cell memory formation after mild COVID-19. The CDR3 has 13 amino acids. V was cut by 4 bases and J by 2 bases, with 11 bases left in between. Germline CDR1 reads SQVTM; CDR2 reads ANQGSEA. TCRdb processed the 5' RACE reads anew with MiXCR; each CDR3 protein has one entry. This sample has under 350,000 distinct CDR3 sequences; roughly 17% occur once, and the top ten carry roughly 23%. The TCR originated in a young man who had mild COVID-19 (a few samples of this study predate the infection). Cell type and time point are not known. The material sequenced was PBMCs or a T cell subset sorted from them (not recorded which). The chain uses TRBV29-1 and TRBJ1-2; D is perhaps TRBD1 (5 bases). The CDR3 DNA follows: TGCAGCGTTGCGAGGGGCGAGAACTATGGCTACACCTTC. Its protein product is CSVARGENYGYTF.